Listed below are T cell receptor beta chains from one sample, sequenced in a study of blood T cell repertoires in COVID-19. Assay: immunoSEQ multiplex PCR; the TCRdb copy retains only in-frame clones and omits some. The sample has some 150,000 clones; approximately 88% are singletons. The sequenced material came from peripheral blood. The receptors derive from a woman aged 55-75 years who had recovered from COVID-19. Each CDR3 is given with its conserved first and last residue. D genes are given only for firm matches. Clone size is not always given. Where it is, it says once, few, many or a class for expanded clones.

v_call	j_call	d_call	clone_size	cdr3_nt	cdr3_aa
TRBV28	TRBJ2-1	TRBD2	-	TGTGCCAGCAGGGGGACTACTACCTACAATGAGCAGTTCTTC	CASRGTTTYNEQFF
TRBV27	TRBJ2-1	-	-	TGTGCCAGCGGGCTAACTGAGCAGTTCTTC	CASGLTEQFF
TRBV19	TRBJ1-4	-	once	TGTGCCAGCGCTACGGGTGGTGAAAAACTGTTTTTT	CASATGGEKLFF
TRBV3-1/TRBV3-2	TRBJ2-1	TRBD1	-	TGTGCCAGCAGCCAATACGGGACAGGAGACAATGAGCAGTTCTTC	CASSQYGTGDNEQFF
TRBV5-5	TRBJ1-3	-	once	TGTGCCAGCAGCTTGGGGGGCGCGGAAGGAAACACCATATATTTT	CASSLGGAEGNTIYF
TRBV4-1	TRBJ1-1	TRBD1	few	TGCGCCAGCAGGGGGACAGGCAACACTGAAGCTTTCTTT	CASRGTGNTEAFF
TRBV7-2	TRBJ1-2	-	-	TGTGCCAGCAGTCGTCGCGGGAGCTATGGCTACACCTTC	CASSRRGSYGYTF
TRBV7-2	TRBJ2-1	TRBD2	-	TGTGCCAGCAGGCGGGGGGGCCTTTCCGATGAGCAGTTCTTC	CASRRGGLSDEQFF
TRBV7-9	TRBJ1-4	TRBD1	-	TGTGCCAGCAGCTCACAGGGGTCTAATGAAAAACTGTTTTTT	CASSSQGSNEKLFF
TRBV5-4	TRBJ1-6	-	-	TGTGCCAGCCGGCCGGCGTGGGGCGATTCACCCCTCCACTTT	CASRPAWGDSPLHF
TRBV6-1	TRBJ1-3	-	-	TGTGCCAGCAGTGAACAGGGTTCTGGAAACACCATATATTTT	CASSEQGSGNTIYF
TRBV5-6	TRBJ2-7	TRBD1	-	TGTGCCAGCAGTGCGGGACAGGGAGCCTACGAGCAGTACTTC	CASSAGQGAYEQYF
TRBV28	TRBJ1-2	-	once	TGTGCCAGCAGGCCACAGGGTCTCGGCTACACCTTC	CASRPQGLGYTF
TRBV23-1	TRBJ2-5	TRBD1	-	TGCGCCAGCTCTTCCGGGACAGGGGGGACCAAAGAGACCCAGTACTTC	CASSSGTGGTKETQYF
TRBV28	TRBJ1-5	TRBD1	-	TGTGCCAGCAGTTCCGGACAGGGGGATCAGCCCCAGCATTTT	CASSSGQGDQPQHF
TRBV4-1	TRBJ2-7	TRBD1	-	TGCGCCAGCAGCCAAGGCCAGGGGGCGCGTCCCTACGAGCAGTACTTC	CASSQGQGARPYEQYF
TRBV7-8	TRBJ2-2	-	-	TGTGCCAGCAGCTTGGAAACAGGGTACACCGGGGAGCTGTTTTTT	CASSLETGYTGELFF
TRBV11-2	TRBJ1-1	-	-	TGTGCCAGCAGCTTCCAGGGCCAGAACACTGAAGCTTTCTTT	CASSFQGQNTEAFF
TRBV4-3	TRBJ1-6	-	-	TGCGCCAGCAGCCAAGAGTCGGTGAATAATTCACCCCTCCACTTT	CASSQESVNNSPLHF
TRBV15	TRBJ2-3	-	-	TGTGCCACCAGCTCCGCAGGGGCCTTCCCTCGCACAGATACGCAGTATTTT	CATSSAGAFPRTDTQYF
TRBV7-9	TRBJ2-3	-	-	TGTGCCAGCAGCCGGACTTTCACAGATACGCAGTATTTT	CASSRTFTDTQYF
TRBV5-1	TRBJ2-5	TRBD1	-	TGCGCCAGCAGCTTACAGGGGCAGATTCAAGAGACCCAGTACTTC	CASSLQGQIQETQYF
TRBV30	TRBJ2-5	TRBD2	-	TGTGCCTGGAGTGAAGGGACTAGCGGGGGGGCCAAACAAGAGACCCAGTACTTC	CAWSEGTSGGAKQETQYF
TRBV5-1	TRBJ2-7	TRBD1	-	TGCGCCAGCAGCACTATGGGACAGGCCTACGAGCAGTACTTC	CASSTMGQAYEQYF
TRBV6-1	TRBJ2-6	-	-	TGTGCCAGCAGTCCCAGGGGTGGGGCCAACGTCCTGACTTTC	CASSPRGGANVLTF
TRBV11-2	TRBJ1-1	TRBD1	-	TGTGCCAGCAGCCGGGGACAGGGGAACACTGAAGCTTTCTTT	CASSRGQGNTEAFF
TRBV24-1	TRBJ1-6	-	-	TGTTTCAGGGCCCAGATCCCAAGTAATTCACCCCTCCACTTT	CFRAQIPSNSPLHF
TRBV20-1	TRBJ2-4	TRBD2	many	TGCAGTGCTAGTAAGGCGGGAGTGGGCCGCCTCAAAAACATTCAGTACTTC	CSASKAGVGRLKNIQYF
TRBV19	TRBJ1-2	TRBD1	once	TGTGCCAGTAGTCCCACTACAGGGGGCGCAGACTATGGCTACACCTTC	CASSPTTGGADYGYTF
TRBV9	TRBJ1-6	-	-	TGTGCCAGCAGCGGCCCACCCCGGAGTGGGTCACCCCTCCACTTT	CASSGPPRSGSPLHF
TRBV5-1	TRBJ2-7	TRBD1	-	TGCGCCAGCAGCGGGCAGGACAGGGGGAACTACGAGCAGTACTTC	CASSGQDRGNYEQYF
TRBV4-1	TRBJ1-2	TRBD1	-	TGCGCCAGCCGACAGGGGGCCAACTATGGCTACACCTTC	CASRQGANYGYTF
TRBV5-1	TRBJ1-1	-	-	TGCGCCAGCAGCTTGAACAGGGTTGGCACTGAAGCTTTCTTT	CASSLNRVGTEAFF
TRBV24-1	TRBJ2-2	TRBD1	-	TGTGCCACCAGTGAATCGCTCGGACAGGGTAGTGGCCGGGAGCTGTTTTTT	CATSESLGQGSGRELFF
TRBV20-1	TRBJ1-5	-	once	TGCAGTGCTAGTCGACGGGGCAATCAGCCCCAGCATTTT	CSASRRGNQPQHF
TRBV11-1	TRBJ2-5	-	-	TGTGCCAGCAGCTCCCGGGCGGGGGCACTTCAAGAGACCCAGTACTTC	CASSSRAGALQETQYF
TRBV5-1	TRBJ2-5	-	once	TGCGCCAGCAGCTTGGGGACACCTGGTAACCAAGAGACCCAGTACTTC	CASSLGTPGNQETQYF
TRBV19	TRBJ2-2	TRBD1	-	TGTGCCAGTAGTCCGTCCCGGGACAGGGCCGGGGAGCTGTTTTTT	CASSPSRDRAGELFF
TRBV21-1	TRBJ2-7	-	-	TGTGCCAGCAGCAAAGTGAGTTTTGTATTAATCAGGGGTCGCAGGAGGTACGAGCAGTACTTC	CASSKVSFVLIRGRRRYEQYF
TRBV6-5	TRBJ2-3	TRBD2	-	TGTGCCAGCAGAACCCCCGGGGGGACAGATACGCAGTATTTT	CASRTPGGTDTQYF
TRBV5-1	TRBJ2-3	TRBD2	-	TGCGCCAGCAGCTTGGGGGCTAGCGGGGGCACAGATACGCAGTATTTT	CASSLGASGGTDTQYF
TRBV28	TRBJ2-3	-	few	TGTGCCAGCAGTTTACTAACCCCACCGGGGACGCAGTATTTT	CASSLLTPPGTQYF
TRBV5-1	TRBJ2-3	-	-	TGCGCCAGCAGCTCGAGAGGGGGAAGCACAGATACGCAGTATTTT	CASSSRGGSTDTQYF
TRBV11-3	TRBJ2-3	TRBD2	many	TGTGCCAGCAGCCGTGGGCGGGGGGGCACAGATACGCAGTATTTT	CASSRGRGGTDTQYF
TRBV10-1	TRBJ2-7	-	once	TGCGCCAGCAGTGAGTCTCAGGGTAACGAGCAGTACTTC	CASSESQGNEQYF
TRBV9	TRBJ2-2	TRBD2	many	TGTGCCAGCAGCGCTAGCGGGGTGGGGACCGGGGAGCTGTTTTTT	CASSASGVGTGELFF
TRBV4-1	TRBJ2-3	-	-	TGCGCCAGCAGCCAAGGCCTGCGGGTAGGCAACACAGATACGCAGTATTTT	CASSQGLRVGNTDTQYF
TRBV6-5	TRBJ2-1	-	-	TGTGCCAGCAGCCGGACTTTGGGAGCCAATGAGCAGTTCTTC	CASSRTLGANEQFF
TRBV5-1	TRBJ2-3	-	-	TGCGCCAGCAGCTTGGCAGTGGAGGGTACGCAGTATTTT	CASSLAVEGTQYF
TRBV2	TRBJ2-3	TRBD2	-	TGTGCCAGCAGTGATGAAAGCGGGGGGACAGATACGCAGTATTTT	CASSDESGGTDTQYF
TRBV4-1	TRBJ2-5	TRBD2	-	TGCGCCAGCAGCCCCAGGACTAGCGGGGGGCAAGAGACCCAGTACTTC	CASSPRTSGGQETQYF
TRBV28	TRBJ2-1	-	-	TGTGCCAGCACCCTTGGGGGGTCCTACAATGAGCAGTTCTTC	CASTLGGSYNEQFF
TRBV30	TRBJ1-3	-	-	TGTGCCTGGGGAGGGACTCACTCTGGAAACACCATATATTTT	CAWGGTHSGNTIYF
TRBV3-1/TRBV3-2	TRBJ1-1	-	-	TGTGCCAGCAGCCAGGCCGGGACATTTAACACTGAAGCTTTCTTT	CASSQAGTFNTEAFF
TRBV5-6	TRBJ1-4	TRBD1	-	TGTGCCAGCAGCAGAACCGGGACAGGGGGTCCTGAGGATGAAAAACTGTTTTTT	CASSRTGTGGPEDEKLFF
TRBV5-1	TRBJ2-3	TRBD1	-	TGCGCCAGCAGCAGGACAGGGGCTAGCACAGATACGCAGTATTTT	CASSRTGASTDTQYF
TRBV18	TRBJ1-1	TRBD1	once	TGTGCCAGCTCACAACAGGGGGAGAACACTGAAGCTTTCTTT	CASSQQGENTEAFF